The 14 T cell receptor beta chains given below trace back to one sample, sequenced in a study of blood T cell repertoires in COVID-19. Produced via immunoSEQ multiplex PCR; TCRdb's table is partial and in-frame only. The table lists a few hundred thousand clones, roughly 85% of them singletons. Sequenced: peripheral blood. The receptors stem from a woman aged 65 to 85 with acute or convalescent COVID-19.

V usage is TRBV6-5 and J usage is TRBJ1-1; D gene unclear. The germline CDR1 and CDR2 sequences are MNHEY and SVGAGI. V shed 5 bases and J shed 1 base, with 8 bases lying between them. The CDR3 contains 13 residues. CDR3 DNA: TGTGCCAGCAGTACTTCCCCGAACACTGAAGCTTTCTTT. This gives the protein CASSTSPNTEAFF.

The genes are TRBV3-1 (or the pseudogene TRBV3-2) and TRBJ1-2; D is uncertain. Per the germline V gene, CDR1 is LGHDT and CDR2 is YNNKEL (reference sequence). V was pared by 5 bases and J by 8 bases, with 18 bases between. CDR3 size: 14 residues. The CDR3 loop reads CASSDIGRSPGYTF. The CDR3 DNA reads as TGTGCCAGCAGCGACATAGGGAGGTCCCCGGGCTACACCTTC.

The gene calls are TRBV6-6 and TRBJ2-1; 7 bases match TRBD1. Germline V CDR1 and CDR2: MNHNY, SVGAGI (reference sequence). V lost 4 bases to trimming and J lost 7 bases; unmatched junction nucleotides: 10. The CDR3 has 15 amino acids. The CDR3: CASSFPTGSGNEQFF. CDR3 DNA: TGTGCCAGCAGTTTCCCGACAGGGTCAGGAAATGAGCAGTTCTTC.

This rearrangement joins TRBV7-6 to TRBJ2-2; 8 bases agree with TRBD1. The germline V gene encodes CDR1 SGHVS and CDR2 FNYEAQ. After removal of 5 bases from V and 3 bases from J, the junction contained 11 bases not matched to a gene. The length of the CDR3 is 17 residues. The CDR3 sequence is CASSRAGGASHTGELFF. CDR3 sequence (DNA): TGTGCCAGCAGCAGGGCAGGGGGCGCATCACACACCGGGGAGCTGTTTTTT. Complete variable domain (other parts from reference TRBV7-6 and TRBJ2-2): GAGVSQSPRYKVTKRGQDVALRCDPISGHVSLYWYRQALGQGPEFLTYFNYEAQQDKSGLPNDRFSAERPEGSISTLTIQRTEQRDSAMYRCASSRAGGASHTGELFFGEGSRLTVL.

The chain employs TRBV29-1 and TRBJ1-1; no clear D. Trimming stripped 0 bases from V and 1 base from J, with 6 bases between. Germline V lookup: CDR1 SQVTM, CDR2 ANQGSEA. CDR3 length equals 13 residues. CDR3 sequence: CSVEDRENTEAFF. As DNA, the CDR3 is TGCAGCGTTGAAGATCGGGAGAACACTGAAGCTTTCTTT.

A few counts support this clone. The chain employs TRBV2 and TRBJ2-7; D may be TRBD2 (6 bases). Deletions cut 5 bases from V and 7 bases from J, with 15 bases between. The CDR3 consists of 13 residues. The germline V gene has CDR1 SNHLY and CDR2 FYNNEI. This CDR3 reads CASSLREVGEQYF. The CDR3 nucleotides read TGTGCCAGCAGTTTAAGGGAGGTGGGAGAGCAGTACTTC.

The genes are TRBV4-2 and TRBJ2-7; D is perhaps TRBD2 (5 bases). This CDR3 is 15 amino acids long. V was clipped by 1 base and J by 0 bases, with 10 bases between them. The germline V gene encodes CDR1 LGHNA and CDR2 YNFKEQ. CDR3 sequence: CASSQGSDSSYEQYF. The CDR3 DNA sequence: TGTGCCAGCAGCCAAGGATCGGACTCCTCCTACGAGCAGTACTTC.

The DNA of the CDR3 is TGTGCCAGCAGTGGCAGTCGCGAGCAGTACTTC. This translates into CASSGSREQYF. This chain links TRBV2 with TRBJ2-7, with D uncertain. V lost 4 bases and J lost 6, with 7 bases in between. Germline V gives CDR1 SNHLY, CDR2 FYNNEI. The CDR3 totals 11 residues.

V usage is TRBV11-2 and J usage is TRBJ1-6; D uncertain. Germline V lookup: CDR1 SGHAT, CDR2 FQNNGV. V was shortened by 0 bases and J by 9 bases, with 12 bases between the two germline ends. The CDR3 consists of 15 residues. This CDR3 reads CASSLDIGWASPLHF. CDR3 bases: TGTGCCAGCAGCTTAGATATAGGTTGGGCTTCACCCCTCCACTTT.

The chain employs TRBV7-9 and TRBJ2-2, with 10 bases lining up with TRBD2. CDR3 length: 17 amino acids. Trimming at V came to 1 base and at J to 5 bases, leaving 7 bases not matched to a gene. Germline CDR1 reads SEHNR; CDR2 reads FQNEAQ (reference sequence). CDR3 amino acids: CASSLVYTSGATGELFF. The CDR3 DNA reads as TGTGCCAGCAGCTTAGTTTACACTAGCGGGGCGACCGGGGAGCTGTTTTTT.

The chain recombines TRBV6-5 with TRBJ1-1; possible D gene TRBD1, 5 bases. Trimming removed 6 bases at V and 1 base at J, with 9 bases between. This CDR3 is 13 amino acids long. Germline CDR1 MNHEY, CDR2 SVGAGI. The CDR3 protein is CASRQTGNTEAFF. Here the CDR3 DNA reads TGTGCCAGCAGGCAAACAGGGAACACTGAAGCTTTCTTT.

This sequence joins TRBV19 and TRBJ1-5; perhaps TRBD1 as D (6 bases). The CDR3 covers 15 residues. The V and J ends lost 4 bases and 3 bases respectively, with 13 bases between them. The germline gives CDR1 LNHDA, CDR2 SQIVND (reference sequence). The CDR3 is CASSKVWDNNQPQHF. In DNA, the CDR3 is TGTGCCAGTAGTAAGGTTTGGGACAACAATCAGCCCCAGCATTTT.

The chain employs TRBV3-1 (or the pseudogene TRBV3-2) and TRBJ2-3, with a weak D call TRBD2 (6 bases). The V gene's germline CDR1 is LGHDT and CDR2 YNNKEL (reference sequence). The CDR3 runs to 13 residues. V was cut by 4 bases and J by 6 bases, with 11 bases left in between. The CDR3 reads CASSLSGEDTQYF. The CDR3 DNA reads TGTGCCAGCAGCCTCTCGGGAGAGGATACGCAGTATTTT.

This clone was recorded once. The gene calls are TRBV6-1 and TRBJ2-7, with a tentative D call TRBD2 (5 bases). Germline CDR1 is MNHNS and CDR2 is SASEGT. V lost 0 bases and J 3 bases, leaving 12 bases between the germline ends. The CDR3 length is 15 residues. The CDR3 loop reads CASSEARATVYEQYF. CDR3 bases: TGTGCCAGCAGTGAAGCGCGGGCTACTGTCTACGAGCAGTACTTC.